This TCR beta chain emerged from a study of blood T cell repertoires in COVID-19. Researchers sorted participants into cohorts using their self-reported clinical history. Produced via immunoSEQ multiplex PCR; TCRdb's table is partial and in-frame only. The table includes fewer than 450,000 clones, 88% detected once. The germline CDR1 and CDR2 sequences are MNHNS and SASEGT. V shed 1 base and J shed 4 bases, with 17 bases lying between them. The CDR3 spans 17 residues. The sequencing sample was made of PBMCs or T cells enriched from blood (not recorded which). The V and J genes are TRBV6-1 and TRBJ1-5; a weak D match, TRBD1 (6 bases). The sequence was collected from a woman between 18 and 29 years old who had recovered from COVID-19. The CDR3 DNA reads TGTGCCAGCAGTGAAGAATCACAGGGCTGGCCAAATCAGCCCCAGCATTTT. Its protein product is CASSEESQGWPNQPQHF.